The 11 T cell receptor beta chains presented below share a single source sample, sequenced in a study of T cell responses to AZD1222 COVID-19 vaccine. Produced via immunoSEQ multiplex PCR; TCRdb's table is partial and in-frame only. The sample lists more than 250,000 clones, approximately 93% occurring once. Sequencing used peripheral blood, obtained on day 0 of AZD1222 vaccination. Receptor source: an adult in good health.

The chain joins TRBV6-5 to TRBJ2-5, with TRBD1 identical over 9 bases. This CDR3 has 16 amino acids. V was pared by 4 bases and J by 2 bases, with 8 bases of the junction left unmatched. Germline CDR1 is MNHEY and CDR2 is SVGAGI. The CDR3 DNA reads TGTGCCAGCAGTTCCCCTCCGGGACAGGGACAAGAGACCCAGTACTTC. It is translated as CASSSPPGQGQETQYF.

The DNA of the CDR3 is TGTGCTAGTGGTTTTGCCCCGGGGACAGACTATGGCTACACCTTC. Translated, it gives CASGFAPGTDYGYTF. The chain recombines TRBV12-5 with TRBJ1-2; 7 nucleotides align to TRBD1. The CDR3 sequence is 15 residues long. In germline, CDR1 is LGHNT, CDR2 FRNRAP. The ends lost 3 bases at V and 3 bases at J; junction bases unmatched: 7.

Remarks on this clone: Other DNA sequences in the same sample also yield this CDR3. The J gene is TRBJ2-2, the V gene TRBV3-1 (or the pseudogene TRBV3-2), with D perhaps TRBD1 or TRBD2 (5 bases each). The CDR3 covers 13 residues. V lost 1 base and J lost 5, with 5 bases in between. CDR1 and CDR2 from the germline V gene are LGHDT and YNNKEL (reference sequence). CDR3 bases: TGTGCCAGCAGCCAAGGGGGGACCGGGGAGCTGTTTTTT. Its protein product is CASSQGGTGELFF.

J is TRBJ2-7 and V is TRBV10-2; 8 bases fit TRBD1. Germline V lookup: CDR1 WSHSY, CDR2 SAAADI. The V gene end was trimmed by 3 bases and the J gene end by 4 bases; junction bases not matched to a gene: 8. The CDR3 runs to 15 residues. Here the CDR3 reads CASSEMAGGKYEQYF. The CDR3 DNA follows: TGCGCCAGCAGTGAAATGGCAGGGGGCAAATACGAGCAGTACTTC.

CDR3 residues: CASSSDGGRFYEQYF. The CDR3 nucleotides read TGCGCCAGCAGCTCGGACGGCGGAAGGTTCTACGAGCAGTACTTC. This chain links TRBV5-1 with TRBJ2-7; D is unclear. Trimming left V 3 bases short and J 3 bases short, with 16 bases between. Germline CDR1 reads SGHRS; CDR2 reads YFSETQ. The CDR3 is made up of 15 amino acids.

This chain joins TRBV9 and TRBJ2-3, with 7 positions matching TRBD2. Germline lookup yields CDR1 SGDLS and CDR2 YYNGEE. Trimming at V came to 3 bases and at J to 0 bases, leaving 7 bases not matched to a gene. CDR3 length equals 16 residues. The CDR3 region is CASSGASGLSTDTQYF. Written as DNA, the CDR3 is TGTGCCAGCAGCGGAGCTAGCGGACTAAGCACAGATACGCAGTATTTT. The whole variable domain, remainder taken from reference TRBV9 and TRBJ2-3, is DSGVTQTPKHLITATGQRVTLRCSPRSGDLSVYWYQQSLDQGLQFLIQYYNGEERAKGNILERFSAQQFPDLHSELNLSSLELGDSALYFCASSGASGLSTDTQYFGPGTRLTVL.

As for this clone: This specimen includes other DNA sequences encoding the same CDR3. CDR3 region: CASSPGANYGYTF. The DNA of the CDR3 is TGTGCCAGTAGTCCGGGAGCTAACTATGGCTACACCTTC. The gene calls are TRBV19 and TRBJ1-2; D gene ambiguous. Trimming took off 5 bases at V and 0 bases at J, with 7 bases between the two ends. The CDR3 runs 13 residues. Germline V CDR1 and CDR2: LNHDA, SQIVND (reference sequence).

This chain uses TRBV24-1 with TRBJ2-5; 11 bases fit TRBD2. The CDR3 is 17 residues long. In germline, CDR1 is KGHDR, CDR2 SFDVKD. Trimming at V came to 4 bases and at J to 7 bases, leaving 13 bases not matched to a gene. Here the CDR3 DNA reads TGTGCCACCAGTGACCCAGGGACTAGCGGTCTCGAGGGGACCCAGTACTTC. Translation: CATSDPGTSGLEGTQYF.

The V call is TRBV6-1, the J call TRBJ2-6; D ambiguous. The CDR3 is made up of 14 amino acids. Germline loops: CDR1 MNHNS, CDR2 SASEGT. V lost 2 bases and J lost 0, with 2 bases in between. The CDR3 region is CASSELSGANVLTF. The CDR3, as DNA: TGTGCCAGCAGTGAACTCTCTGGGGCCAACGTCCTGACTTTC.

The chain couples TRBV7-3 to TRBJ2-5, with TRBD1 identical over 9 bases. CDR1 is SGHTA, CDR2 FQGTGA, per germline. The trim removed 3 bases at V and 2 bases at J, leaving 10 bases unmatched. The CDR3 is 17 amino acids. DNA for the CDR3: TGTGCCAGCAGCTTCGACCGGGACAGGGTGGGGCAAGAGACCCAGTACTTC. Translation gives CASSFDRDRVGQETQYF.

The chain links TRBV9 to TRBJ1-1; D ambiguous. CDR1 is SGDLS, CDR2 YYNGEE, per germline. Trimming cost V 4 bases and J 1 base, with 17 bases left between them. This CDR3 is 16 amino acids long. The CDR3 reads CASSPPNPGPNTEAFF. Written as DNA, the CDR3 is TGTGCCAGCAGCCCGCCTAATCCAGGTCCGAACACTGAAGCTTTCTTT.